Presented here are 15 T cell receptor beta chains from one specimen sequenced in a study of shared clonotypes between healthy human individuals. Generated by immunoSEQ multiplex PCR, the TCRdb table keeps only in-frame clones and is missing some. The sample shows some 200,000 clones, over 85% of them seen only once. Sample: naive CD4+ T cells sorted from blood. Subset given: CD45RA+ positively selected. These receptors came from a woman aged 25 to 39 in good health.

The chain employs TRBV5-1 and TRBJ2-5, with D uncertain. The V and J ends lost 1 base and 11 bases respectively, with 15 bases between them. The V gene's germline CDR1 is SGHRS and CDR2 YFSETQ. The CDR3 totals 13 residues. CDR3 nucleotide sequence: TGCGCCAGCAGCTTGACAAACCAGCTTGAGCAGTACTTC. This codes for CASSLTNQLEQYF. Based on the CDR3 plus reference TRBV5-1 and TRBJ2-5, the full variable domain is KAGVTQTPRYLIKTRGQQVTLSCSPISGHRSVSWYQQTPGQGLQFLFEYFSETQRNKGNFPGRFSGRQFSNSRSEMNVSTLELGDSALYLCASSLTNQLEQYFGPGTRLLVL.

The V and J genes are TRBV6-5 and TRBJ2-5; the D is unclear. Germline values: CDR1 MNHEY, CDR2 SVGAGI. The CDR3 has 12 residues. Deletions cut 5 bases from V and 4 bases from J, with 8 bases between. CDR3 amino acids: CASSGLGETQYF. CDR3 in DNA: TGTGCCAGCAGTGGGTTAGGAGAGACCCAGTACTTC.

The V and J genes are TRBV25-1 and TRBJ1-1, with D unclear. From germline, CDR1 is MGHDK and CDR2 SYGVNS. V gave up 6 bases and J gave up 0 bases, with 11 bases separating them. The CDR3 sequence is 14 residues long. CDR3 bases: TGTGCCAGCAGCCCTTTGGGCGTGAACACTGAAGCTTTCTTT. This gives the protein CASSPLGVNTEAFF.

The DNA of the CDR3 is TGTGCCAGCAGTTACTCGCAGGGGTGGAACACTGAAGCTTTCTTT. This translates into CASSYSQGWNTEAFF. The chain uses TRBV6-5 and TRBJ1-1; D is possibly TRBD1 (6 bases). This CDR3 contains 15 residues. CDR1 is MNHEY, CDR2 SVGAGI, per germline. Trimming took 0 bases from V and 1 from J, leaving 9 bases between them.

V usage is TRBV13 and J usage is TRBJ2-5; 12 nucleotides agree with TRBD2. The J call may be wrong; the DNA end is better matched by TRBJ2-7. The CDR3 runs to 14 residues. Germline V gives CDR1 PRHDT, CDR2 FYEKMQ (reference sequence). CDR3 bases: TGTGCCAGCAGGGAGACTAGCGGGAGTTACGAGCAGTACTTC. Residues: CASRETSGSYEQYF.

This clone was seen more than once but under ten times. J is TRBJ2-7 and V is TRBV15; tentatively, D is TRBD2 (6 bases). Germline V gene lookup returns CDR1 LNHNV and CDR2 YYDKDF (reference sequence). This CDR3 spans 14 amino acids. V was cut by 9 bases and J by 2 bases, with 17 bases left in between. The CDR3 reads CATRKAGSTYEQYF. Here the CDR3 DNA reads TGTGCCACACGCAAGGCGGGGTCAACCTACGAGCAGTACTTC.

The chain has TRBV10-2 and TRBJ1-3; no clear D. Trimming cost V 3 bases and J 0 bases, with 9 bases left between them. Germline-derived CDR1 and CDR2 are WSHSY and SAAADI. This CDR3 is 15 amino acids long. This CDR3 is CASSDWTGSGNTIYF. CDR3 bases: TGCGCCAGCAGTGACTGGACGGGCTCTGGAAACACCATATATTTT.

The V gene is TRBV28, the J gene TRBJ2-1, with 10 bases that match TRBD1. The CDR3 has 12 amino acids. Germline values: CDR1 MDHEN, CDR2 SYDVKM. For the CDR3, the DNA is TGTGTCACGGGACAGGGGTACAATGAGCAGTTCTTC. It translates to CVTGQGYNEQFF.

CDR3 in DNA: TGTGCCAGCAGTTTATCTGGGACAGGGGGACACGAGCAGTACTTC. Amino acid sequence: CASSLSGTGGHEQYF. The J gene is TRBJ2-7, the V gene TRBV27; the match to TRBD1 covers 11 bases. The germline CDR1 and CDR2 sequences are MNHEY and SMNVEV (reference sequence). CDR3 size: 15 residues. J was trimmed by 5 bases and V by 0 bases; bases with no gene match: 3.

This chain uses TRBV5-1 with TRBJ2-7; TRBD2 is a possible D gene (5 bases). CDR1 is SGHRS, CDR2 YFSETQ, per germline. The V end was cut by 3 bases, the J end by 0 bases, with 10 bases between. This CDR3 region has 14 residues. Here the CDR3 DNA reads TGCGCCAGCAGCTCTCGTGGGAGCTCCTACGAGCAGTACTTC. Amino acids: CASSSRGSSYEQYF. The variable domain in full, with the rest retrieved from reference TRBV5-1 and TRBJ2-7, is KAGVTQTPRYLIKTRGQQVTLSCSPISGHRSVSWYQQTPGQGLQFLFEYFSETQRNKGNFPGRFSGRQFSNSRSEMNVSTLELGDSALYLCASSSRGSSYEQYFGPGTRLTVT.

This chain uses TRBV27 with TRBJ2-7; D may be TRBD1 (5 bases). Germline loops: CDR1 MNHEY, CDR2 SMNVEV (reference sequence). The CDR3 runs to 14 residues. The V end was cut by 6 bases, the J end by 3 bases, with 15 bases between. The CDR3 nucleotides read TGTGCCAGCAGAATGCAGGGTCTGGGCTACGAGCAGTACTTC. Its translation is CASRMQGLGYEQYF.

This clone was recorded once. The chain employs TRBV5-8 and TRBJ2-2, with D perhaps assigned TRBD1 or TRBD2 (5 bases each). This CDR3 is 16 amino acids long. Trimming cost V 5 bases and J 1 base, with 15 bases left between them. Germline V gene lookup returns CDR1 SGHTS and CDR2 YDEGEE. DNA of the CDR3: TGTGCCAGCAGAGGGGCCAGGACTTTGAACACCGGGGAGCTGTTTTTT. Its protein product is CASRGARTLNTGELFF.

V and J are TRBV19 and TRBJ1-2, with 8 bases aligning to TRBD1. This CDR3 contains 14 residues. Germline V gene sequence: CDR1 LNHDA, CDR2 SQIVND (reference sequence). Germline trimming cut 5 bases from V and 3 bases from J; bases unmatched to any gene: 5. CDR3: CASSPSTGDYGYTF. DNA for the CDR3: TGTGCCAGTAGTCCGTCGACAGGGGACTATGGCTACACCTTC.

The rearrangement joins TRBV19 to TRBJ2-6, with 7 positions matching TRBD2. The CDR3 is made up of 17 amino acids. The germline gives CDR1 LNHDA, CDR2 SQIVND (reference sequence). J gave up 4 bases and V 7 bases, and 13 bases lay outside the gene matches. The CDR3 nucleotides are TGTGCCAGTATACGCGCGGGGGTCCAACGCGGGGCCAACGTCCTGACTTTC. Its translation: CASIRAGVQRGANVLTF.

As concerns this clone: At one end the junction does not follow the germline gene, possibly because of a read error. V gene TRBV6-4 combines with J gene TRBJ1-4; 7 bases fit TRBD1. CDR1 is MRHNA, CDR2 SNTAGT, per germline. This CDR3 spans 14 amino acids. This chain's CDR3 is CASSYSGGNEKLFF. In nucleotides, the CDR3 is TGTGCCAGCAGTTACTCAGGGGGGAATGAAAAACTGTTTTTT.